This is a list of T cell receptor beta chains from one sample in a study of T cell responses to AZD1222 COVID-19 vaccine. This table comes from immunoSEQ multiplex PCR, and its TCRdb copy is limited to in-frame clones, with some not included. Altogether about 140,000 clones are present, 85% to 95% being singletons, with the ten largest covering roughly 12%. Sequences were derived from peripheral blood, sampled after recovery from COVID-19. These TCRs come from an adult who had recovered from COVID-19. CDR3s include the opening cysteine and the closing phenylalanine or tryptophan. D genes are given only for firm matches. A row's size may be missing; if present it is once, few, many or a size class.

CASSFSLARDNEQFF | TGTGCCAGCAGTTTTTCCCTCGCTAGAGACAATGAGCAGTTCTTC | 15 | TRBV28 | - | TRBJ2-1 | -
CASSQGIPGELFF | TGTGCCAGCAGCCAGGGTATCCCCGGGGAGCTGTTTTTT | 13 | TRBV7-9 | - | TRBJ2-2 | -
CASSLTGQGAGTQYF | TGTGCCAGCAGTCTTACAGGACAGGGGGCAGGTACGCAGTATTTT | 15 | TRBV28 | - | TRBJ2-3 | TRBD1
CAILPGTGYGYTF | TGTGCCATCCTCCCAGGGACAGGGTACGGCTACACCTTC | 13 | TRBV10-3 | - | TRBJ1-2 | TRBD1
CASRGDRFSYNEQFF | TGTGCCAGTAGAGGGGACAGATTCTCCTACAATGAGCAGTTCTTC | 15 | TRBV19 | - | TRBJ2-1 | TRBD1
CAWSAGHFGELFF | TGTGCCTGGAGTGCTGGGCATTTCGGGGAGCTGTTTTTT | 13 | TRBV30 | - | TRBJ2-2 | -
CASSSDYTGELFF | TGCGCCAGCAGCTCAGACTACACCGGGGAGCTGTTTTTT | 13 | TRBV5-1 | - | TRBJ2-2 | -
CASSISGQDHSPLHF | TGTGCCAGTAGTATTTCGGGACAGGACCATTCACCCCTCCACTTT | 15 | TRBV19 | once | TRBJ1-6 | TRBD1
CASSPPGGWTEAFF | TGTGCCAGCAGTCCTCCCGGGGGCTGGACTGAAGCTTTCTTT | 14 | TRBV6-5 | - | TRBJ1-1 | -
CASSVGGGTDTQYF | TGTGCCAGTAGTGTGGGAGGAGGCACAGATACGCAGTATTTT | 14 | TRBV19 | - | TRBJ2-3 | -
CATSRDYAGDEQFF | TGTGCCACCAGCAGAGACTACGCAGGGGATGAGCAGTTCTTC | 14 | TRBV15 | - | TRBJ2-1 | -
CASGAGRGAEAFF | TGTGCCAGCGGGGCAGGGCGAGGGGCTGAAGCTTTCTTT | 13 | TRBV2 | - | TRBJ1-1 | -
CASRGTSGRPGTGELFF | TGTGCCAGCAGGGGGACTAGCGGGAGGCCTGGCACCGGGGAGCTGTTTTTT | 17 | TRBV27 | - | TRBJ2-2 | TRBD2
CASSRSRTDTQYF | TGTGCCAGCAGTCGAAGTCGCACAGATACGCAGTATTTT | 13 | TRBV6-5 | - | TRBJ2-3 | -
CASSPNPTSGRGNEQFF | TGTGCCAGCAGCCCGAACCCAACTAGCGGGAGGGGCAATGAGCAGTTCTTC | 17 | TRBV7-6 | - | TRBJ2-1 | TRBD2
CASSVEKGFHYEQYF | TGTGCCAGCAGCGTAGAAAAGGGATTCCATTACGAGCAGTACTTC | 15 | TRBV9 | - | TRBJ2-7 | -
CASSLSRRSYEQYF | TGTGCCAGCAGCTTGAGCCGGAGATCCTACGAGCAGTACTTC | 14 | TRBV5-6 | - | TRBJ2-7 | -
CASSLGGQKLFF | TGTGCCAGCAGCTTGGGAGGCCAAAAACTGTTTTTT | 12 | TRBV5-4 | - | TRBJ1-4 | -
CASSAAGAGNEQFF | TGTGCCAGCAGTGCAGCGGGAGCTGGGAATGAGCAGTTCTTC | 14 | TRBV2 | once | TRBJ2-1 | TRBD2
CASSFLAGGFNEQFF | TGTGCCAGCAGTTTCCTAGCGGGAGGGTTCAATGAGCAGTTCTTC | 15 | TRBV28 | - | TRBJ2-1 | TRBD2
CASSQEGSSYNEQFF | TGTGCCAGCAGCCAGGAGGGAAGCTCCTACAATGAGCAGTTCTTC | 15 | TRBV4-2 | - | TRBJ2-1 | -
CASSRPGLAGEKNYEQYF | TGTGCCAGCAGCCGACCGGGACTAGCGGGAGAGAAGAACTACGAGCAGTACTTC | 18 | TRBV7-9 | - | TRBJ2-7 | TRBD2
CSVVGTMNTEAFF | TGCAGCGTTGTTGGCACAATGAACACTGAAGCTTTCTTT | 13 | TRBV29-1 | - | TRBJ1-1 | -
CATSDISGSGLGEQFF | TGTGCCACCAGTGACATTAGCGGGAGTGGGTTGGGGGAGCAGTTCTTC | 16 | TRBV24-1 | - | TRBJ2-1 | TRBD2
CASSALGTPYGYTF | TGTGCCAGTAGTGCACTCGGGACACCCTATGGCTACACCTTC | 14 | TRBV19 | - | TRBJ1-2 | -
CASSLEGKRTDTQYF | TGTGCCAGCAGCTTAGAGGGGAAGAGGACAGATACGCAGTATTTT | 15 | TRBV11-3 | - | TRBJ2-3 | -
CASSLGEYYEQYF | TGTGCCAGCAGCTTGGGGGAGTACTACGAGCAGTACTTC | 13 | TRBV5-5 | - | TRBJ2-7 | -
CASSPNRARNNEQFF | TGTGCCAGCAGCCCTAATAGGGCCCGTAACAATGAGCAGTTCTTC | 15 | TRBV28 | - | TRBJ2-1 | -
CASERVSGAFRAGANVLTF | TGTGCCAGTGAACGAGTGTCAGGTGCGTTTCGGGCTGGGGCCAACGTCCTGACTTTC | 19 | TRBV19 | - | TRBJ2-6 | -
CAWRDRSDNEQFF | TGTGCCTGGAGGGATAGAAGCGACAATGAGCAGTTCTTC | 13 | TRBV30 | once | TRBJ2-1 | -
CASSSTTAIAKNIQYF | TGTGCCAGCAGCAGCACCACAGCCATAGCCAAAAACATTCAGTACTTC | 16 | TRBV28 | - | TRBJ2-4 | -
CASSPTGRNLYEQYF | TGTGCCAGCAGCCCCACGGGCAGAAACCTTTACGAGCAGTACTTC | 15 | TRBV13 | once | TRBJ2-7 | -
CASSEGGQATEAFF | TGTGCCAGCAGTGAAGGCGGACAGGCCACTGAAGCTTTCTTT | 14 | TRBV2 | - | TRBJ1-1 | TRBD1
CASSLGLAGAFGTYNEQFF | TGTGCCAGCAGCCTTGGACTAGCGGGAGCCTTCGGGACCTACAATGAGCAGTTCTTC | 19 | TRBV9 | - | TRBJ2-1 | TRBD2
CASSFPGTEAFF | TGTGCCAGCAGCTTTCCTGGGACAGAGGCTTTCTTT | 12 | TRBV5-8 | - | TRBJ1-1 | TRBD1
CASSRMTFDRRLIYSNQPQHF | TGTGCCAGCAGTCGAATGACTTTCGACAGGCGATTAATTTATAGCAATCAGCCCCAGCATTTT | 21 | TRBV28 | - | TRBJ1-5 | -
CASSLGQVGTGELFF | TGTGCCAGCAGCTTAGGACAGGTGGGGACCGGGGAGCTGTTTTTT | 15 | TRBV7-9 | - | TRBJ2-2 | -
CASSQGAHGQPQHF | TGTGCCAGCAGCCAGGGGGCGCATGGTCAGCCCCAGCATTTT | 14 | TRBV3-1/TRBV3-2 | - | TRBJ1-5 | -
CASSIAVEAFF | TGTGCCAGTAGTATAGCTGTGGAAGCTTTCTTT | 11 | TRBV19 | - | TRBJ1-1 | -
CASSLGQGAFYEQYF | TGTGCCAGCAGTTTGGGACAGGGGGCGTTCTACGAGCAGTACTTC | 15 | TRBV27 | - | TRBJ2-7 | TRBD1
CASSYSQTGNNQPQHF | TGTGCCAGCAGTTATTCGCAGACGGGTAACAATCAGCCCCAGCATTTT | 16 | TRBV6-6 | - | TRBJ1-5 | -